This TCR beta chain derives from a study of blood T cells in healthy people across ages. Study-wide results and limits: The study found more naive CD4+ cells and higher diversity in long-lived than aged donors. Naive T cell percentage and TCR beta diversity correlated strongly. Changes seen in expanded clonotypes were possibly confounded by donor CMV status left unknown.

PCR was performed a second time for about 7 to 12 cycles using a sample-barcoded 5' primer and a J-beta primer mix. Each CDR3 protein gets one entry after TCRdb re-called the 5' RACE reads with MiXCR. The sample shows about 2 million distinct CDR3 sequences, just under 50% of them seen only once. A note on this clonotype: The antigen is unknown.

Deletions cut 7 bases from V and 2 bases from J, with 14 bases between. Germline V gene sequence: CDR1 SGDLS, CDR2 YYNGEE. This CDR3 has 14 amino acids. V and J are TRBV9 and TRBJ2-3, with no clear D. The specimen sequenced was blood. The receptor was isolated from a woman aged 40 to 49 in good health. DNA of the CDR3: TGTGCCAGCGCTCCGAGAACTCTCACAGATACGCAGTATTTT. It specifies CASAPRTLTDTQYF.